A selection of T cell receptor beta chains follows, all from one sample in a study of blood T cell repertoires in COVID-19. The repertoire was sequenced with immunoSEQ multiplex PCR; TCRdb's copy has only in-frame clones and lacks some. The sample lists about 110,000 clones; around 89% were seen once. The sequenced sample was peripheral blood. The receptors were sampled from a man in his fifties or sixties with active or convalescent COVID-19. CDR3s include the opening cysteine and the closing phenylalanine or tryptophan. The order of the fields is clone size, V gene, D gene, CDR3 length, J gene, CDR3 DNA, CDR3 protein. D genes are given only for firm matches. Some rows mark clone size as missing; the rest say once, few, many or name a class of expanded clone.

>once|TRBV5-6|NA|12|TRBJ1-3
TGTGCCAGCAGCTCACAGGGAGCCCCCATATATTTT
CASSSQGAPIYF
>NA|TRBV9|TRBD1|15|TRBJ2-7
TGTGCCAGCAGCGTTCGCGGGACAGGATCCTACGAGCAGTACTTC
CASSVRGTGSYEQYF
>NA|TRBV11-2|TRBD2|15|TRBJ2-1
TGTGCCAGCAGTTTAGGGCTAGCGGGAGCCGATGAGCAGTTCTTC
CASSLGLAGADEQFF
>NA|TRBV4-1|NA|15|TRBJ1-2
TGCGCCAGCAGCCATCGAACAGGGTTGCACTATGGCTACACCTTC
CASSHRTGLHYGYTF
>NA|TRBV18|NA|16|TRBJ2-3
TGTGCCAGCTCACCACCGCGCGGTAGACTTCAGGATACGCAGTATTTT
CASSPPRGRLQDTQYF
>NA|TRBV10-2|NA|13|TRBJ1-6
TGCGCCAGCAGTGATGACTCGTATTCACCCCTCCACTTT
CASSDDSYSPLHF
>NA|TRBV10-1|TRBD1|15|TRBJ1-1
TGCGCCAGCAGGCCTACAGGGGGCCAGGACACTGAAGCTTTCTTT
CASRPTGGQDTEAFF
>NA|TRBV7-2|TRBD2|15|TRBJ2-1
TGTGCCAGCAGCTTATATAGCGGGAGAGTCAATGAGCAGTTCTTC
CASSLYSGRVNEQFF
>NA|TRBV7-8|TRBD1|15|TRBJ2-3
TGTGCCAGCAGCTTAGGTGCCAGGGGGATAGATACGCAGTATTTT
CASSLGARGIDTQYF
>NA|TRBV11-2|TRBD1|14|TRBJ2-7
TGTGCCAGCAGCACAAGACAGGGGTCCTACGAGCAGTACTTC
CASSTRQGSYEQYF
>NA|TRBV7-9|NA|14|TRBJ2-3
TGTGCCAGCAGCTTGGGGGGACTGTTTAATACGCAGTATTTT
CASSLGGLFNTQYF
>NA|TRBV6-5|NA|16|TRBJ1-3
TGTGCCAGCAGTTACTCCTTGGGTCAGGCTGGAAACACCATATATTTT
CASSYSLGQAGNTIYF
>NA|TRBV19|TRBD2|15|TRBJ2-1
TGTGCCAGTAGGACTAGCGGGAGTATGTTGTATGAGCAGTTCTTC
CASRTSGSMLYEQFF